This passage covers 15 T cell receptor beta chains from one sample sequenced in a study of T cell changes during pregnancy in multiple sclerosis. Assay: immunoSEQ multiplex PCR; the TCRdb copy retains only in-frame clones and omits some. The sample carries tens of thousands of clones, almost 95% recorded once. The sequencing used peripheral blood, collected in the third trimester of pregnancy. The receptors here all came from a female donor in good health, enrolled as a control in a pregnancy study.

The chain employs TRBV5-6 and TRBJ2-5; 7 bases line up with TRBD1. The CDR3 has 15 amino acids. Looked up from germline, CDR1 is SGHDT and CDR2 is YYEEEE. Unmatched junction bases numbered 7, after V lost 4 bases and J lost 1 base. CDR3 region: CASSTWDSTQETQYF. CDR3 DNA sequence: TGTGCCAGCAGCACGTGGGACAGTACCCAAGAGACCCAGTACTTC.

In the case of this clone: A read error may produce the germline difference seen at one junction end. This chain connects TRBV7-9 to TRBJ2-1; 10 nucleotides line up with TRBD2. The CDR3 covers 12 residues. Germline loops: CDR1 SEHNR, CDR2 FQNEAQ (reference sequence). The CDR3 DNA sequence: TGTGCCAGCAGCCTAGCCGGGACTAGCGCAATCTTC. This translates into CASSLAGTSAIF.

This sequence joins TRBV18 and TRBJ1-2, with TRBD1 matching 8 bases. This CDR3 contains 16 residues. In germline, CDR1 is KGHSH, CDR2 LQKENI. Trimming removed 3 bases from V and 4 bases from J; junction bases left unmatched: 10. In DNA, the CDR3 is TGTGCCAGCTCACCCTACGGACAGGGAGTGTCCTATGGCTACACCTTC. Encoded protein: CASSPYGQGVSYGYTF.

The rearrangement links TRBV5-1 to TRBJ1-1; 7 bases align to TRBD1. The CDR3 loop spans 15 amino acids. J lost 1 base, V lost 0 bases, and 3 bases had no gene match. The V gene's germline CDR1 is SGHRS and CDR2 YFSETQ. This CDR3 reads CASSLGRTGNTEAFF. The CDR3 coding sequence is TGCGCCAGCAGCTTGGGGCGGACAGGGAACACTGAAGCTTTCTTT.

The J gene is TRBJ2-1, the V gene TRBV27, with D possibly matching TRBD1 (5 bases). Germline-derived CDR1 and CDR2 are MNHEY and SMNVEV (reference sequence). The germline V and J ends were trimmed by 1 base and 1 base, with 11 bases remaining between them. This CDR3 has 16 amino acids. The CDR3 loop is CASSLYAGSSYNEQFF. The DNA of the CDR3 is TGTGCCAGCAGTTTATATGCAGGGTCGTCCTACAATGAGCAGTTCTTC.

CDR3 amino acids: CASSDRNRGAPEQYF. CDR3 DNA sequence: TGTGCCAGCAGTGATAGAAATCGGGGGGCTCCCGAGCAGTACTTC. The chain joins TRBV6-1 to TRBJ2-7; D is possibly TRBD2 (7 bases). The length of the CDR3 is 15 residues. V was cut by 3 bases and J by 6 bases, with 18 bases left in between. Germline-derived CDR1 and CDR2 are MNHNS and SASEGT.

This chain links TRBV21-1 with TRBJ2-3; the D segment call TRBD2 is taken from the table without a DNA check. TRBV21-1 is an annotated pseudogene. The CDR3 runs to 15 residues. CDR3 amino acids: CASKDSDSTLDTQYF. The CDR3, as DNA: TGTGCCAGCAAGGATAGCGACTCGACCTTGGATACGCAGTATTTT.

The chain recombines TRBV10-3 with TRBJ1-1; 10 positions agree with TRBD1. After removal of 11 bases from V and 3 bases from J, the junction contained 6 bases not matched to a gene. The CDR3 contains 13 residues. Germline CDR1 and CDR2: ENHRY and SYGVKD. CDR3 residues: CAAAGTGDTEAFF. CDR3 sequence (DNA): TGTGCCGCGGCCGGGACAGGGGACACTGAAGCTTTCTTT.

The genes are TRBV7-9 and TRBJ1-1, with TRBD1 matching 7 bases. Trimming removed 4 bases from V and 1 base from J; junction bases left unmatched: 6. Per germline, CDR1 SEHNR and CDR2 FQNEAQ (reference sequence). This CDR3 has 15 amino acids. The CDR3 protein is CASSSTGTANTEAFF. The CDR3 DNA is TGTGCCAGCAGCTCGACCGGGACAGCGAACACTGAAGCTTTCTTT.

There are a few counts of this clone. The V and J genes are TRBV28 and TRBJ2-1; D remains unclear. Germline V gene sequence: CDR1 MDHEN, CDR2 SYDVKM. The CDR3 is 14 amino acids. V lost 7 bases and J 0 bases, leaving 10 bases between the germline ends. This CDR3 reads CASTVGSSYNEQFF. For the CDR3, the DNA is TGTGCCAGCACCGTGGGCTCCTCCTACAATGAGCAGTTCTTC.

The chain joins TRBV11-2 to TRBJ2-3; 12 bases line up with TRBD2. The CDR3 runs to 17 residues. The J segment lost 1 base and the V segment lost 6 bases, leaving 8 bases of the junction unmatched. Per the germline V gene, CDR1 is SGHAT and CDR2 is FQNNGV. CDR3: CASSSGLAGTGTDTQYF. Here the CDR3 DNA reads TGTGCCAGCAGTTCCGGACTAGCGGGGACCGGCACAGATACGCAGTATTTT.

V gene TRBV5-4 combines with J gene TRBJ1-5; D is possibly TRBD1 (6 bases). Trimming removed 1 base at V and 0 bases at J, with 17 bases between. This CDR3 has 18 residues. CDR1 is SGHNT and CDR2 is YYREEE in the germline V gene (reference sequence). For the CDR3, the DNA is TGTGCCAGCAGCTTGATGCTAGGGGGATCCGATAGCAATCAGCCCCAGCATTTT. Protein product: CASSLMLGGSDSNQPQHF.

The rearrangement uses TRBV28 and TRBJ1-4; tentatively, D is TRBD1 (6 bases). CDR1 and CDR2 (germline): MDHEN, SYDVKM. CDR3 size: 14 residues. V shed 8 bases and J shed 7 bases, with 17 bases lying between them. The CDR3 loop reads CASVEQGKGEKLFF. In DNA form, the CDR3 reads TGTGCCAGCGTTGAACAGGGTAAAGGTGAAAAACTGTTTTTT.

The chain carries TRBV28 and TRBJ2-3; 12 bases align to TRBD2. V lost 6 bases, J lost 3 bases, and 13 bases stayed unmatched. Per the germline V gene, CDR1 is MDHEN and CDR2 is SYDVKM. This CDR3 has 18 amino acids. The CDR3 region is CASRYRTSGMVGTDTQYF. DNA for the CDR3: TGTGCCAGCAGATACCGGACTAGCGGGATGGTGGGAACAGATACGCAGTATTTT.

The V call is TRBV6-5, the J call TRBJ2-7; TRBD1 matches 8 bases. The CDR3 is 15 residues long. Germline values: CDR1 MNHEY, CDR2 SVGAGI. V shed 4 bases, J shed 4 bases, and the junction held 9 bases outside the gene matches. CDR3 bases: TGTGCCAGCAGTTCCAACCGGGACAGGATTTACGAGCAGTACTTC. Protein: CASSSNRDRIYEQYF.